These 13 T cell receptor beta chains were all obtained from the same sample, sequenced in a study of blood T cell repertoires in COVID-19. Profiling relied on immunoSEQ multiplex PCR, and the TCRdb table lists in-frame clones only, not all of them. Of approximately 300,000 clones listed, more than 85% are singletons. What was sequenced was peripheral blood. Source of these receptors: a man in his forties or fifties with acute or convalescent COVID-19.

The V call is TRBV7-8, the J call TRBJ1-4; D is possibly TRBD1 (5 bases). The CDR3 contains 14 residues. Trimming shortened V by 2 bases and J by 6 bases, and 10 bases separated the two germline ends. In germline, CDR1 is SGHVS, CDR2 FQNEAQ. The CDR3 nucleotides are TGTGCCAGCAGCTTACGGGGGGGGGATGAAAAACTGTTTTTT. Translated, it gives CASSLRGGDEKLFF.

The chain carries TRBV4-1 and TRBJ2-1; 8 nucleotides match TRBD2. CDR3 size: 17 residues. The junction had 17 bases not matched to a gene; V was cut back by 0 bases and J by 13 bases. Germline CDR1 reads MGHRA; CDR2 reads YSYEKL. CDR3 protein: CASSQDIPWGLSGAQFF. In nucleotides, the CDR3 is TGCGCCAGCAGCCAAGATATCCCCTGGGGTCTTAGCGGGGCCCAGTTCTTC.

This chain connects TRBV3-1 (or the pseudogene TRBV3-2) to TRBJ1-1; D is perhaps TRBD1 (5 bases). This CDR3 is built from 12 residues. Per the germline V gene, CDR1 is LGHDT and CDR2 is YNNKEL (reference sequence). Between the trimmed V and J ends, which lost 4 bases and 6 bases, there was a span of 9 bases. DNA of the CDR3: TGTGCCAGCAGCCCCTCGGGGGCTGAAGCTTTCTTT. Protein sequence: CASSPSGAEAFF.

This clone appeared a single time. The V and J genes are TRBV6-2 or TRBV6-3 and TRBJ1-1, with D perhaps TRBD1 (6 bases). The CDR3 is made up of 15 amino acids. Germline CDR1 reads MNHEY; CDR2 reads SVGEGT. Trimming pared 3 bases from V and 5 bases from J, leaving 16 bases between. The CDR3 DNA is TGTGCCAGCAGTTATGGGGGCAGGGATTATACTGAAGCTTTCTTT. It yields the protein CASSYGGRDYTEAFF.

The genes are TRBV7-3 and TRBJ2-1; 7 positions match TRBD1. V gave up 5 bases and J gave up 4 bases; unmatched junction bases: 11. The germline gives CDR1 SGHTA, CDR2 FQGTGA. The CDR3 is 16 amino acids. The CDR3 is CASSPNSGQIYNEQFF. CDR3 coding DNA: TGTGCCAGCAGCCCGAACTCGGGACAGATATACAATGAGCAGTTCTTC.

The chain employs TRBV6-4 and TRBJ1-2; 7 bases line up with TRBD1. V shed 3 bases, J shed 5 bases, and the junction held 6 bases outside the gene matches. The CDR3 has 14 amino acids. Germline V lookup: CDR1 MRHNA, CDR2 SNTAGT. The CDR3 DNA sequence: TGTGCCAGCAGTGAAGGCAGGGGGGAGTATGGCTACACCTTC. This sequence encodes CASSEGRGEYGYTF.

The chain joins TRBV2 to TRBJ1-5; the match to TRBD1 covers 7 bases. Germline V gene lookup returns CDR1 SNHLY and CDR2 FYNNEI. The CDR3 is made up of 14 amino acids. V lost 8 bases to trimming and J lost 1 base; unmatched junction nucleotides: 5. The CDR3 nucleotides are TGTGCCAGCGGAATGGGACAGAGCAATCAGCCCCAGCATTTT. This codes for CASGMGQSNQPQHF.

V usage is TRBV19 and J usage is TRBJ2-6; 7 bases map to TRBD2. Per germline, CDR1 LNHDA and CDR2 SQIVND (reference sequence). The J segment lost 0 bases and the V segment lost 5 bases, leaving 7 bases of the junction unmatched. There are 17 residues in the CDR3. CDR3 in amino acids: CASSLRGSLSGANVLTF. The CDR3 bases are TGTGCCAGTAGTCTGCGGGGGTCCCTCTCTGGGGCCAACGTCCTGACTTTC.

This clone was seen only once. The CDR3 is CASGASRGRFGYTF. As DNA, the CDR3 is TGTGCTAGTGGTGCTTCCAGGGGGCGATTTGGCTACACCTTC. V and J are TRBV12-5 and TRBJ1-2; 8 nucleotides align to TRBD1. Germline values: CDR1 LGHNT, CDR2 FRNRAP. The CDR3 has 14 amino acids. V gave up 5 bases and J gave up 7 bases; unmatched junction bases: 9.

The chain joins TRBV7-8 to TRBJ2-2; D uncertain. V lost 2 bases and J lost 4, with 11 bases in between. The length of the CDR3 is 15 residues. In germline, CDR1 is SGHVS, CDR2 FQNEAQ. CDR3: CASSLLPAGTGELFF. The CDR3 region has the DNA TGTGCCAGCAGCTTATTACCGGCAGGCACCGGGGAGCTGTTTTTT. The variable domain in full, with the rest retrieved from reference TRBV7-8 and TRBJ2-2, is GAGVSQSPRYKVAKRGQDVALRCDPISGHVSLFWYQQALGQGPEFLTYFQNEAQLDKSGLPSDRFFAERPEGSVSTLKIQRTQQEDSAVYLCASSLLPAGTGELFFGEGSRLTVL.

The rearrangement links TRBV5-1 to TRBJ1-4; D may be TRBD1 (5 bases). Germline V gives CDR1 SGHRS, CDR2 YFSETQ. V was clipped by 4 bases and J by 1 base, with 17 bases between them. The CDR3 runs to 17 residues. The DNA of the CDR3 is TGCGCCAGCAGCCGCCACGTGGGGCCAGGAACTAATGAAAAACTGTTTTTT. This translates into CASSRHVGPGTNEKLFF.

The V call is TRBV2, the J call TRBJ2-3, with D possibly being TRBD2 (6 bases). Trimming removed 10 bases from V and 4 bases from J, with 21 bases in between. The length of the CDR3 is 15 residues. Germline CDR1 is SNHLY and CDR2 is FYNNEI. The CDR3 loop is CATREQGREADTQYF. The CDR3 region has the DNA TGTGCCACCCGTGAGCAGGGTAGGGAGGCAGATACGCAGTATTTT.

V gene TRBV6-6 combines with J gene TRBJ1-2, with 11 bases identical to TRBD1. Per the germline V gene, CDR1 is MNHNY and CDR2 is SVGAGI (reference sequence). Losses at the gene ends were 7 bases for V and 6 bases for J; bases not matched to a gene: 13. The CDR3 runs to 16 residues. The CDR3 reads CASNIMTDRGHDGYTF. CDR3 coding DNA: TGTGCCAGCAATATAATGACGGACAGGGGGCACGATGGCTACACCTTC.